The 27 T cell receptor beta chains below come from one sample, sequenced in a study of cytomegalovirus exposure and HLA in healthy donors. Vbeta (60) and Jbeta (13) primers were used in the PCR. The repertoire was sequenced with immunoSEQ multiplex PCR; TCRdb's copy has only in-frame clones and lacks some. The sample holds approximately 150,000 clones, approximately 81% seen once. Sequencing was performed on PBMCs. The receptor set was obtained from a woman in her 30s in good health and CMV-seropositive.

J is TRBJ2-2 and V is TRBV27; a weak D match, TRBD1 (6 bases). Between the trimmed V and J ends, which lost 3 bases and 4 bases, there was a span of 12 bases. The CDR3 extends over 15 amino acids. CDR1 and CDR2 from the germline V gene are MNHEY and SMNVEV (reference sequence). CDR3 region: CASSFRGKGTGELFF. CDR3 bases: TGTGCCAGCAGTTTCAGGGGTAAGGGCACCGGGGAGCTGTTTTTT.

This chain uses TRBV13 with TRBJ1-3; the D is unclear. The CDR3 covers 15 residues. V lost 5 bases to trimming and J lost 2 bases, with 13 bases between them. The germline CDR1 and CDR2 sequences are PRHDT and FYEKMQ (reference sequence). CDR3 in DNA: TGTGCCAGCAGCCGCCTTGACCAGGCTGGAAACACCATATATTTT. Its protein is CASSRLDQAGNTIYF. Full variable domain (outside the CDR3, taken from reference TRBV13 and TRBJ1-3): AAGVIQSPRHLIKEKRETATLKCYPIPRHDTVYWYQQGPGQDPQFLISFYEKMQSDKGSIPDRFSAQQFSDYHSELNMSSLELGDSALYFCASSRLDQAGNTIYFGEGSWLTVV.

This clone was seen just once. The V and J genes are TRBV19 and TRBJ2-1, with 9 bases fitting TRBD2. CDR3 length: 15 residues. Per the germline V gene, CDR1 is LNHDA and CDR2 is SQIVND (reference sequence). V shed 7 bases, J shed 2 bases, and the junction held 6 bases outside the gene matches. The CDR3 loop reads CASMRRGGPYNEQFF. For the CDR3, the DNA is TGTGCCAGTATGCGGCGGGGGGGGCCCTACAATGAGCAGTTCTTC.

The chain combines TRBV7-3 with TRBJ2-2; D not certain. The CDR3 consists of 16 residues. CDR1 is SGHTA, CDR2 FQGTGA, per germline. With 5 bases removed from V and 0 bases from J, the gap between germline ends came to 13 bases. The CDR3 is CASSVFAPSNTGELFF. CDR3 DNA: TGTGCCAGCAGCGTCTTCGCGCCCTCGAACACCGGGGAGCTGTTTTTT.

The chain joins TRBV5-8 to TRBJ2-1; 7 bases line up with TRBD2. Germline CDR1 SGHTS, CDR2 YDEGEE. Germline trimming cut 3 bases from V and 3 bases from J; bases unmatched to any gene: 9. This CDR3 spans 16 amino acids. The CDR3: CASSSLAVPFYNEQFF. The CDR3 coding sequence is TGTGCCAGCAGCTCCCTAGCGGTTCCATTCTACAATGAGCAGTTCTTC.

V usage is TRBV5-1 and J usage is TRBJ2-1; 7 nucleotides align to TRBD1. The CDR3 length is 15 residues. V lost 1 base, J lost 4 bases, and 5 bases stayed unmatched. Germline V gene lookup returns CDR1 SGHRS and CDR2 YFSETQ. This CDR3 is CASSLTGTDYNEQFF. CDR3 in DNA: TGCGCCAGCAGCTTGACCGGGACAGATTACAATGAGCAGTTCTTC.

The CDR3 spells CASSLGLAGGEQFF. For the CDR3, the DNA is TGTGCCAGCAGCTTAGGTCTAGCGGGGGGGGAGCAGTTCTTC. V is TRBV11-2 and J is TRBJ2-1; 12 nucleotides align to TRBD2. Germline loops: CDR1 SGHAT, CDR2 FQNNGV. The CDR3 is made up of 14 amino acids. V lost 1 base to trimming and J lost 10 bases; unmatched junction nucleotides: 2.

Comments on this clone: This same CDR3 is encoded by further DNA sequences in the sample. The chain employs TRBV5-1 and TRBJ1-2; TRBD1 is a possible D gene (6 bases). The V gene lost 0 bases and the J gene lost 3 bases, with 12 bases spanning the gap. Germline V gives CDR1 SGHRS, CDR2 YFSETQ. The length of the CDR3 is 15 residues. Written as DNA, the CDR3 is TGCGCCAGCAGCTTGGTGGCAGGGGCGGACTATGGCTACACCTTC. Its translation: CASSLVAGADYGYTF.

The chain links TRBV6-5 to TRBJ1-2; possible D gene TRBD1, 5 bases. Looked up from germline, CDR1 is MNHEY and CDR2 is SVGAGI. V was shortened by 0 bases and J by 6 bases, with 14 bases between the two germline ends. The CDR3 is made up of 15 amino acids. CDR3 sequence reads: CASSYSIWGGDGYTF. CDR3 bases: TGTGCCAGCAGTTACTCGATCTGGGGCGGAGATGGCTACACCTTC.

The rearrangement links TRBV2 to TRBJ1-2, with D possibly TRBD1 on 6 matching bases. V gave up 3 bases and J gave up 6 bases, with 14 bases separating them. Germline V gene data show CDR1 as SNHLY and CDR2 as FYNNEI. The CDR3 contains 14 residues. As DNA, the CDR3 is TGTGCCAGCAGTGAGGTTGGGGGGGGCGATGGCTACACCTTC. Encoded protein: CASSEVGGGDGYTF.

The chain employs TRBV27 and TRBJ2-1, with TRBD1 matching over 7 bases. The germline CDR1 and CDR2 sequences are MNHEY and SMNVEV (reference sequence). With V trimmed by 8 bases and J by 8 bases, 15 bases remained unmatched. CDR3 length equals 15 residues. CDR3 sequence reads: CASCTDRENLDEQFF. CDR3 nucleotides: TGTGCCAGCTGCACCGACAGGGAGAATTTGGATGAGCAGTTCTTC.

This chain links TRBV6-5 with TRBJ2-1, with D uncertain. The CDR3 covers 12 residues. Per germline, CDR1 MNHEY and CDR2 SVGAGI. V shed 6 bases and J shed 4 bases, with 7 bases lying between them. CDR3 in amino acids: CASRTPYNEQFF. The CDR3 DNA reads as TGTGCCAGCAGGACTCCGTACAATGAGCAGTTCTTC.

Only one count was recorded for this clone. This sequence joins TRBV28 and TRBJ1-6; no clear D gene. Germline CDR1 MDHEN, CDR2 SYDVKM. The V gene lost 3 bases and the J gene lost 10 bases, with 10 bases spanning the gap. The CDR3 covers 13 residues. The CDR3 is CASSLLVRSPLHF. The CDR3 nucleotides read TGTGCCAGCAGTTTGCTTGTGAGATCACCCCTCCACTTT.

V gene TRBV5-1 combines with J gene TRBJ1-2, with D unresolved. The CDR3 is 12 residues long. In germline, CDR1 is SGHRS, CDR2 YFSETQ. V lost 0 bases and J 13 bases, leaving 13 bases between the germline ends. CDR3 residues: CASSLAFSGVTF. DNA of the CDR3: TGCGCCAGCAGCTTGGCCTTCTCCGGGGTCACCTTC.

The V call is TRBV4-1, the J call TRBJ2-5, with 9 bases aligning to TRBD2. Germline lookup yields CDR1 MGHRA and CDR2 YSYEKL. This CDR3 region has 18 residues. V lost 1 base to trimming and J lost 1 base; unmatched junction nucleotides: 10. The CDR3 DNA reads TGCGCCAGCAGCCAAGCTGTTCTGGAGCGGGGGGTCCAAGAGACCCAGTACTTC. Amino acids: CASSQAVLERGVQETQYF.

This clone was counted a single time. CDR3 in DNA: TGTGCCAGCAGCTGGGACTACGACACAGATACGCAGTATTTT. This encodes CASSWDYDTDTQYF. This chain connects TRBV28 to TRBJ2-3, with 7 bases lining up with TRBD2. Unmatched junction bases numbered 5, after V lost 6 bases and J lost 2 bases. The CDR3 loop spans 14 amino acids. Germline V gene sequence: CDR1 MDHEN, CDR2 SYDVKM.

The chain joins TRBV9 to TRBJ2-3; 8 bases map to TRBD2. The junction had 10 bases not matched to a gene; V was cut back by 1 base and J by 6 bases. Germline loops: CDR1 SGDLS, CDR2 YYNGEE. The CDR3 consists of 16 residues. The CDR3 loop is CASSVKSGGDRDTQYF. As DNA, the CDR3 is TGTGCCAGCAGCGTAAAGTCGGGGGGGGATAGGGATACGCAGTATTTT.

The chain joins TRBV13 to TRBJ1-2, with 9 nucleotides matching TRBD1. Germline V CDR1 and CDR2: PRHDT, FYEKMQ (reference sequence). This CDR3 is built from 14 residues. Trimming took 6 bases from V and 4 from J; bases not matched to a gene: 6. CDR3 in amino acids: CASRYRGRGYGYTF. The CDR3, as DNA: TGTGCCAGCAGATACAGGGGGCGCGGCTATGGCTACACCTTC.

This chain connects TRBV4-1 to TRBJ1-1; 8 nucleotides align to TRBD1. The CDR3 contains 15 residues. The germline V gene has CDR1 MGHRA and CDR2 YSYEKL. With V trimmed by 5 bases and J by 7 bases, 12 bases remained unmatched. The CDR3 loop reads CASSSGTGTRNEAFF. CDR3 DNA sequence: TGCGCCAGCAGCTCCGGGACAGGTACCCGTAATGAAGCTTTCTTT.

A remark on this clone: An end of the junction does not agree with germline; a read error may underlie this. The V call is TRBV7-9, the J call TRBJ2-7; TRBD2 matches at 10 bases. There are 16 residues in the CDR3. Germline V CDR1 and CDR2: SEHNR, FQNEAQ (reference sequence). The CDR3 nucleotides are TGTTCCAGCAGTCATCATGCTAGCGGGGGTGACTACGAGCAGTACTTC. Translation: CSSSHHASGGDYEQYF.

The chain has TRBV5-1 and TRBJ1-2; 7 bases agree with TRBD1. This CDR3 is 13 amino acids long. Per the germline V gene, CDR1 is SGHRS and CDR2 is YFSETQ. Losses at the gene ends were 0 bases for V and 7 bases for J; bases not matched to a gene: 3. The CDR3 nucleotides read TGCGCCAGCAGCTTGGAAGGGACAGCTGGCTACACCTTC. It specifies CASSLEGTAGYTF.

The CDR3 DNA follows: TGTGCCAGCAGTCAGGGAGGCGGCTCCTACAATGAGCAGTTCTTC. This translates into CASSQGGGSYNEQFF. This chain links TRBV7-2 with TRBJ2-1, with D tentatively TRBD2 (6 bases). This CDR3 has 15 amino acids. Germline CDR1 SGHTA, CDR2 FQGNSA. V was clipped by 6 bases and J by 0 bases, with 12 bases between them.

The rearrangement joins TRBV4-2 to TRBJ1-4, with D perhaps matching TRBD1 (5 bases). CDR3 length equals 15 residues. Trimming stripped 8 bases from V and 5 bases from J, with 18 bases between. From germline, CDR1 is LGHNA and CDR2 YNFKEQ. CDR3 sequence (DNA): TGTGCCAGCTGCCGGGCGGGGCAGCCAAATGAAAAACTGTTTTTT. Protein sequence: CASCRAGQPNEKLFF.

This chain joins TRBV5-8 and TRBJ1-4; 7 nucleotides line up with TRBD1. The germline gives CDR1 SGHTS, CDR2 YDEGEE. With 2 bases clipped from V and 5 bases from J, the junction kept 3 bases outside the gene matches. CDR3 length: 14 amino acids. Written as DNA, the CDR3 is TGTGCCAGCAGCTTTGGACAGGAAAATGAAAAACTGTTTTTT. Translating it yields CASSFGQENEKLFF.

This chain links TRBV4-2 with TRBJ1-6, with D perhaps TRBD1 (6 bases). Germline V gene lookup returns CDR1 LGHNA and CDR2 YNFKEQ. Trimming pared 3 bases from V and 10 bases from J, leaving 13 bases between. The CDR3 sequence is 14 residues long. The chain's CDR3 is CASSQENRESPLHF. The CDR3 region has the DNA TGTGCCAGCAGCCAGGAAAACAGGGAATCACCCCTCCACTTT.

The chain employs TRBV11-2 and TRBJ1-1; 9 bases agree with TRBD1. Germline V CDR1 and CDR2: SGHAT, FQNNGV. J gave up 12 bases and V 1 base, and 9 bases lay outside the gene matches. The CDR3 has 14 residues. Here the CDR3 DNA reads TGTGCCAGCAGCTTAGTTGACAGGGGGGTGGGGTCTTTCTTT. Translation gives CASSLVDRGVGSFF.

This chain connects TRBV5-6 to TRBJ2-7, with D possibly matching TRBD2 (6 bases). CDR1 SGHDT and CDR2 YYEEEE come from the germline V gene. Trimming took off 4 bases at V and 3 bases at J, with 11 bases between the two ends. CDR3 size: 13 residues. The CDR3 loop reads CASSGDGGYEQYF. The CDR3 coding sequence is TGTGCCAGCAGCGGGGACGGGGGCTACGAGCAGTACTTC. Full variable domain (remainder filled in from reference TRBV5-6 and TRBJ2-7): DAGVTQSPTHLIKTRGQQVTLRCSPKSGHDTVSWYQQALGQGPQFIFQYYEEEERQRGNFPDRFSGHQFPNYSSELNVNALLLGDSALYLCASSGDGGYEQYFGPGTRLTVT.